These 30 T cell receptor beta chains came from one sample sequenced in a study of chemoradiotherapy in HPV16-positive cancers. Some clones are missing from TCRdb's copy, which holds only in-frame ones; the method was immunoSEQ multiplex PCR. The profile shows approximately 12,000 clones, roughly nine tenths of them singletons. The input for sequencing was blood, taken from a patient who underwent chemoradiotherapy. The receptors were gathered from a human donor with HPV-associated anogenital cancer.

CDR3 nucleotides: TGTGCCAGCTCACCCCAGGGTCCCCTGGGAGGAAACACCATATATTTT. Translation gives CASSPQGPLGGNTIYF. The V gene is TRBV18, the J gene TRBJ1-3; perhaps TRBD1 as D (5 bases). This CDR3 is built from 16 residues. The V end was cut by 3 bases, the J end by 4 bases, with 16 bases between. Looked up from germline, CDR1 is KGHSH and CDR2 is LQKENI. Based on the CDR3 plus reference TRBV18 and TRBJ1-3, the full variable domain is NAGVMQNPRHLVRRRGQEARLRCSPMKGHSHVYWYRQLPEEGLKFMVYLQKENIIDESGMPKERFSAEFPKEGPSILRIQQVVRGDSAAYFCASSPQGPLGGNTIYFGEGSWLTVV.

V usage is TRBV5-5 and J usage is TRBJ2-3; the D gene is possibly TRBD1 (6 bases). The CDR3 totals 17 residues. With 4 bases removed from V and 0 bases from J, the gap between germline ends came to 18 bases. Germline CDR1 SGHKS, CDR2 YYEKEE (reference sequence). The CDR3 region is CASSDDRPRTSTDTQYF. The CDR3 nucleotides read TGTGCCAGCAGCGATGACAGGCCGAGAACTAGCACAGATACGCAGTATTTT.

This clone was observed a few times. The chain carries TRBV7-2 and TRBJ1-5; D gene unclear. The germline V gene has CDR1 SGHTA and CDR2 FQGNSA. V dropped 1 base and J dropped 6 bases, with 7 bases sitting between them. The CDR3 has 13 amino acids. Here the CDR3 reads CASSLEGRQPQHF. The CDR3 DNA sequence: TGTGCCAGCAGCTTAGAGGGTCGTCAGCCCCAGCATTTT. Looking up the rest from reference TRBV7-2 and TRBJ1-5 gives the full variable domain: GAGVSQSPSNKVTEKGKDVELRCDPISGHTALYWYRQSLGQGLEFLIYFQGNSAPDKSGLPSDRFSAERTGGSVSTLTIQRTQQEDSAVYLCASSLEGRQPQHFGDGTRLSIL.

The rearrangement joins TRBV6-1 to TRBJ2-2; 7 bases map to TRBD2. The trim removed 3 bases at V and 1 base at J, leaving 8 bases unmatched. CDR3 length: 17 residues. CDR1 is MNHNS and CDR2 is SASEGT in the germline V gene. CDR3 sequence (DNA): TGTGCCAGCAGTGATCCCTTTAGCGGGCGGAACACCGGGGAGCTGTTTTTT. It is translated as CASSDPFSGRNTGELFF.

This clone was found once. The V call is TRBV9, the J call TRBJ2-1, with 10 bases aligning to TRBD2. CDR3 length equals 16 residues. Trimming took 4 bases from V and 9 from J; bases not matched to a gene: 13. Germline V gene sequence: CDR1 SGDLS, CDR2 YYNGEE. CDR3 sequence: CASSLQRGGQIGEQFF. In DNA, the CDR3 is TGTGCCAGCAGCCTCCAGCGGGGGGGCCAAATAGGTGAGCAGTTCTTC.

V usage is TRBV5-1 and J usage is TRBJ1-4; TRBD1 aligns across 10 bases. The CDR3 runs to 15 residues. Germline CDR1 reads SGHRS; CDR2 reads YFSETQ. The V gene end was trimmed by 1 base and the J gene end by 7 bases; junction bases not matched to a gene: 4. The CDR3 nucleotides read TGCGCCAGCAGCTTGATGGGACAGGGGCTTGAAAAACTGTTTTTT. It specifies CASSLMGQGLEKLFF.

In nucleotides, the CDR3 is TGTGCCAGCAGCTTCGGGGGGCTAGGCAATGAGCAGTTCTTC. Translation: CASSFGGLGNEQFF. The chain recombines TRBV7-6 with TRBJ2-1; possible D gene TRBD2, 7 bases. The CDR3 length is 14 residues. V lost 3 bases to trimming and J lost 6 bases, with 12 bases between them. Germline V CDR1 and CDR2: SGHVS, FNYEAQ.

This sequence joins TRBV5-4 and TRBJ2-5; 16 bases agree with TRBD2. CDR1 and CDR2 from the germline V gene are SGHNT and YYREEE (reference sequence). V was pared by 1 base and J by 5 bases, with 11 bases of the junction left unmatched. The CDR3 is made up of 19 amino acids. CDR3 region: CASSLTGLAGGPVGETQYF. The CDR3 DNA sequence: TGTGCCAGCAGCTTGACGGGACTAGCGGGGGGGCCGGTGGGGGAGACCCAGTACTTC. Full variable domain (rest looked up from reference TRBV5-4 and TRBJ2-5): ETGVTQSPTHLIKTRGQQVTLRCSSQSGHNTVSWYQQALGQGPQFIFQYYREEENGRGNFPPRFSGLQFPNYSSELNVNALELDDSALYLCASSLTGLAGGPVGETQYFGPGTRLLVL.

This chain joins TRBV9 and TRBJ2-3; D is unclear. Germline V gives CDR1 SGDLS, CDR2 YYNGEE. CDR3 length equals 16 residues. The V and J ends lost 4 bases and 0 bases respectively, with 15 bases between them. CDR3 amino acids: CASSFELSTSTDTQYF. CDR3 DNA sequence: TGTGCCAGCAGCTTCGAGTTGTCTACTAGCACAGATACGCAGTATTTT.

The chain has TRBV5-6 and TRBJ2-2; D not resolved. The CDR3 contains 17 residues. Deletions cut 2 bases from V and 0 bases from J, with 14 bases between. Looked up from germline, CDR1 is SGHDT and CDR2 is YYEEEE. CDR3 nucleotides: TGTGCCAGCAGCTTTTCCCCCGGAACAGCGAACACCGGGGAGCTGTTTTTT. Encoded protein: CASSFSPGTANTGELFF.

The V gene is TRBV11-2, the J gene TRBJ2-5, with TRBD2 identical over 8 bases. This CDR3 has 15 amino acids. V was pared by 5 bases and J by 5 bases, with 10 bases of the junction left unmatched. Germline lookup yields CDR1 SGHAT and CDR2 FQNNGV. The CDR3 coding sequence is TGTGCCAGCAGCCCCTCCGGGGGGGCCGGGGAGACCCAGTACTTC. It is translated as CASSPSGGAGETQYF.

The V gene is TRBV18, the J gene TRBJ2-1, with D maybe TRBD1 (6 bases). Germline V lookup: CDR1 KGHSH, CDR2 LQKENI. The CDR3 covers 15 residues. V lost 3 bases and J lost 7, with 16 bases in between. The DNA of the CDR3 is TGTGCCAGCTCACCTGACTTGACAGGTTTAAATGAGCAGTTCTTC. This gives the protein CASSPDLTGLNEQFF.

The chain carries TRBV7-2 and TRBJ1-2, with D possibly being TRBD1 (5 bases). The CDR3 spans 14 residues. Trimming pared 5 bases from V and 4 bases from J, leaving 14 bases between. From germline, CDR1 is SGHTA and CDR2 FQGNSA. CDR3 protein: CASSTPGRTYGYTF. The CDR3 nucleotides are TGTGCCAGCAGCACACCGGGACGGACCTATGGCTACACCTTC.

The chain links TRBV11-1 to TRBJ1-1; D uncertain. V lost 6 bases to trimming and J lost 1 base, with 3 bases between them. Per germline, CDR1 SGHAT and CDR2 FQDESV (reference sequence). The CDR3 is 11 amino acids. Here the CDR3 reads CASRKNTEAFF. The CDR3 DNA follows: TGTGCCAGCAGGAAGAACACTGAAGCTTTCTTT.

The chain carries TRBV18 and TRBJ1-2; D unclear. The V gene lost 0 bases and the J gene lost 3 bases, with 8 bases spanning the gap. This CDR3 contains 14 residues. In germline, CDR1 is KGHSH, CDR2 LQKENI. The CDR3 protein is CASSPPVSDYGYTF. The DNA for the CDR3 is TGTGCCAGCTCACCACCGGTATCTGACTATGGCTACACCTTC.

This clone was detected only once. The rearrangement joins TRBV2 to TRBJ1-4; D not resolved. V shed 4 bases and J shed 4 bases, with 7 bases lying between them. The germline V gene has CDR1 SNHLY and CDR2 FYNNEI. This CDR3 comprises 13 residues. The CDR3 protein is CASSADYNEKLFF. The DNA for the CDR3 is TGTGCCAGCAGTGCCGACTATAATGAAAAACTGTTTTTT.

The chain is built from TRBV5-1 and TRBJ2-5, with D maybe TRBD2 (5 bases). CDR1 and CDR2 from the germline V gene are SGHRS and YFSETQ. CDR3 size: 14 residues. V lost 4 bases and J lost 13, with 23 bases in between. The CDR3 sequence: CASSRSGSGQGWYF. The CDR3 region has the DNA TGCGCCAGCAGCCGCTCGGGGTCCGGCCAAGGATGGTACTTC.

The chain carries TRBV7-2 and TRBJ2-7; D may match TRBD1 or TRBD2 (5 bases each). Germline lookup yields CDR1 SGHTA and CDR2 FQGNSA. The CDR3 runs to 13 residues. Trimming removed 6 bases at V and 6 bases at J, with 15 bases between. CDR3 coding DNA: TGTGCCAGCAGTAAAGGATCAGGGAGCGAGCAGTACTTC. Translated, it gives CASSKGSGSEQYF.

The V and J genes are TRBV16 and TRBJ1-2, with D maybe TRBD1 (6 bases). Trimming removed 1 base from V and 7 bases from J, with 19 bases in between. The CDR3 runs to 16 residues. Germline V CDR1 and CDR2: KGHSY, FQNENV. DNA for the CDR3: TGTGCCAGCAGCCAATTTGAAACAGGGTTTGGCGCTGGCTACACCTTC. It yields the protein CASSQFETGFGAGYTF.

The J gene is TRBJ1-5, the V gene TRBV30; D is unclear. CDR1 is GTSNPN and CDR2 is SVGIG in the germline V gene (reference sequence). The ends were cut back, 1 base at V and 0 bases at J, with 4 bases in the middle. The CDR3 spans 13 residues. CDR3 bases: TGTGCCTGGAGTGAGGATAGCAATCAGCCCCAGCATTTT. Translation gives CAWSEDSNQPQHF.

This chain links TRBV6-6 with TRBJ2-3; tentative D call: TRBD2 (6 bases). Germline V gene data show CDR1 as MNHNY and CDR2 as SVGAGI (reference sequence). CDR3 length: 16 residues. Trimming removed 5 bases from V and 0 bases from J, with 15 bases in between. CDR3 sequence reads: CASSLAGGKSTDTQYF. The CDR3 nucleotides read TGTGCCAGCAGTCTCGCTGGGGGGAAGAGCACAGATACGCAGTATTTT.

The V and J genes are TRBV29-1 and TRBJ2-3, with D tentatively TRBD2 (6 bases). Germline-derived CDR1 and CDR2 are SQVTM and ANQGSEA. This CDR3 comprises 15 residues. The DNA of the CDR3 is TGCACCAAGAAGATGGGACTTATAGGGGCAGATACGCAGTATTTT. This encodes CTKKMGLIGADTQYF.

This sequence joins TRBV29-1 and TRBJ1-5, with D possibly TRBD1 on 5 matching bases. CDR3 length equals 13 residues. Trimming left V 2 bases short and J 2 bases short, with 7 bases between. Germline values: CDR1 SQVTM, CDR2 ANQGSEA. CDR3 sequence (DNA): TGCAGCGTTGAACAGGGTGGCAATCAGCCCCAGCATTTT. Translating gives CSVEQGGNQPQHF.

The rearrangement joins TRBV9 to TRBJ1-2; no definite D call. Trimming took off 6 bases at V and 5 bases at J, with 14 bases between the two ends. CDR1 and CDR2 from the germline V gene are SGDLS and YYNGEE. The CDR3 has 13 residues. In DNA form, the CDR3 reads TGTGCCAGCACCGGCGGGGATCCTTATGGCTACACCTTC. Translating it yields CASTGGDPYGYTF.

The rearrangement links TRBV29-1 to TRBJ2-7, with D maybe TRBD1 (5 bases). Germline loops: CDR1 SQVTM, CDR2 ANQGSEA. V was trimmed by 4 bases and J by 1 base, leaving 5 bases between them. This CDR3 comprises 11 residues. CDR3: CSVAGSYEQYF. Written as DNA, the CDR3 is TGCAGCGTTGCAGGGTCCTACGAGCAGTACTTC.

In DNA form, the CDR3 reads TGTGCCTGGAGGGGGACTTTCGAGTACTTC. Translating it yields CAWRGTFEYF. The chain couples TRBV30 to TRBJ2-5, with D possibly matching TRBD2 (6 bases). Germline lookup yields CDR1 GTSNPN and CDR2 SVGIG (reference sequence). Deletions cut 3 bases from V and 12 bases from J, with 11 bases between. The CDR3 has 10 residues.

This clone was seen just once. V and J are TRBV29-1 and TRBJ2-5; no definite D call. The CDR3 length is 13 residues. Germline CDR1 reads SQVTM; CDR2 reads ANQGSEA. V lost 6 bases, J lost 5 bases, and 16 bases lay in between. The CDR3 here is CSVHLSAAETQYF. CDR3 DNA sequence: TGCAGCGTCCACCTCTCGGCGGCGGAGACCCAGTACTTC.

The chain recombines TRBV6-9 with TRBJ2-5; D is uncertain. Per germline, CDR1 MNHGY and CDR2 SVAAGI. Trimming left V 6 bases short and J 4 bases short, with 12 bases between. The CDR3 is made up of 13 amino acids. The CDR3 protein is CASSLRRRETQYF. DNA for the CDR3: TGTGCCAGCAGCCTCCGGCGTCGAGAGACCCAGTACTTC.

The chain carries TRBV6-5 and TRBJ2-2, with D possibly matching TRBD2 (6 bases). The CDR3 contains 15 residues. Deletions cut 4 bases from V and 0 bases from J, with 9 bases between. Per the germline V gene, CDR1 is MNHEY and CDR2 is SVGAGI. For the CDR3, the DNA is TGTGCCAGCAGTTGGGCGGGGCCGAACACCGGGGAGCTGTTTTTT. Translation gives CASSWAGPNTGELFF.

This chain joins TRBV5-1 and TRBJ2-5, with 7 bases identical to TRBD1. This CDR3 region has 14 residues. The J segment lost 2 bases and the V segment lost 0 bases, leaving 1 base of the junction unmatched. Germline values: CDR1 SGHRS, CDR2 YFSETQ. This CDR3 is CASSLVGQQETQYF. The CDR3 DNA reads TGCGCCAGCAGCTTGGTGGGACAGCAAGAGACCCAGTACTTC.